The 5 T cell receptor beta chains below were found in one sample sequenced in a study of T cells in Graves' hyperthyroidism and ophthalmopathy. Amplified regions were TCR beta CDR3 sequences from RNA transcripts. The HTBI primer set served for first-round RT-PCR of the TCR CDR3. TCRdb re-analysed the multiplex PCR reads in MiXCR, keeping a single row per CDR3 protein. The data hold 300,000 to 500,000 distinct CDR3 sequences, with about 15% observed a single time. Sequencing was performed on blood. These receptors all come from a woman in her thirties with Graves' hyperthyroidism.

This clonotype appeared a few times. This chain uses TRBV4-1 with TRBJ2-1; no reliable D call. CDR3 length equals 15 residues. Trimming cost V 3 bases and J 1 base, with 10 bases left between them. Per germline, CDR1 MGHRA and CDR2 YSYEKL. The CDR3 region has the DNA TGCGCCAGCAGCCAGGTCCCCCCTTCCTACAATGAGCAGTTCTTC. Protein: CASSQVPPSYNEQFF.

This clonotype was counted many times. The rearrangement joins TRBV5-1 to TRBJ2-3, with no clear D. The CDR3 totals 12 residues. Germline-derived CDR1 and CDR2 are SGHRS and YFSETQ. The V end lost 0 bases, the J end lost 6 bases, and 5 bases lay between the germline ends. CDR3: CASSLARDTQYF. The CDR3 nucleotides read TGCGCCAGCAGCTTGGCGAGGGATACGCAGTATTTT.

This clonotype was detected many times. The rearrangement uses TRBV6-2 or TRBV6-3 and TRBJ2-1, with D tentatively TRBD1 (8 bases). Germline-derived CDR1 and CDR2 are MNHEY and SVGEGT. V gave up 0 bases and J gave up 0 bases, with 15 bases separating them. The CDR3 runs to 18 residues. In nucleotides, the CDR3 is TGTGCCAGCAGTTACTCGGCACAGGGGGGGGTCTCCTACAATGAGCAGTTCTTC. Translation gives CASSYSAQGGVSYNEQFF.

This clonotype was observed many times. The chain joins TRBV27 to TRBJ1-2; TRBD1 agrees at 8 bases. Germline V gene data show CDR1 as MNHEY and CDR2 as SMNVEV (reference sequence). Trimming at V came to 4 bases and at J to 5 bases, leaving 9 bases not matched to a gene. CDR3 length: 15 residues. The CDR3 loop is CASSSVDRDWYGYTF. CDR3 in DNA: TGTGCCAGCAGTTCGGTGGACAGGGACTGGTATGGCTACACCTTC.

This clonotype was seen ten or more times. The V gene is TRBV15, the J gene TRBJ2-7; D is possibly TRBD2 (6 bases). The CDR3 is 13 residues long. Germline V lookup: CDR1 LNHNV, CDR2 YYDKDF (reference sequence). V lost 1 base and J 3 bases, leaving 7 bases between the germline ends. CDR3 region: CATSRAGVYEQYF. CDR3 DNA sequence: TGTGCCACCAGCAGAGCGGGAGTCTACGAGCAGTACTTC.